This T cell receptor (beta chain) derives from a study of metastatic and nonmetastatic thyroid tumors. As for the study in general: From malignant and benign thyroid patients, repertoires in blood and in tumor or nodule tissue were compared. Notes on the study in general: Compared with benign nodules, malignant thyroid tumors were reported to have significantly higher TCR beta diversity in both blood and tumor.

This clone was seen repeatedly, ten times or more. Antigen specificity is unknown. The CDR3 contains 13 residues. Germline V CDR1 and CDR2: DFQATT, SNEGSKA (reference sequence). Original analysis: For papillary thyroid cancer, a distant-metastasis classifier was constructed from CDR3 differences observed across clinicopathological groups. TCRdb redid the clone calls on the PCR reads using MiXCR. The authors' filters were not applied to this entry. The sample lists about 23,000 clones; around 20% were seen once. No treatment of any kind had been given to any patient before thyroid surgery. The chain is built from TRBV20-1 and TRBJ2-2; no firm D call. The sequence was collected from a female donor with papillary thyroid cancer or a benign thyroid nodule (not recorded which). Some clones in this sample may be carry-over from other donors' samples. Sequences were obtained from blood. The DNA of the CDR3 is TGCAGCGCCCGGGTGGCGAACACCGGGGAGCTGTTTTTT. Amino acid sequence: CSARVANTGELFF.